Presented here are 17 T cell receptor beta chains from one specimen sequenced in a study of blood T cell repertoires in COVID-19. Clones were sequenced by immunoSEQ multiplex PCR, and TCRdb holds only the in-frame ones, with some missing. The data show around 150,000 clones, with 70% to 90% seen just once and roughly 3.5% held by the top ten. Source material: peripheral blood. Every receptor here comes from a man aged 65 to 85 with acute or convalescent COVID-19.

This chain connects TRBV6-5 to TRBJ1-3, with D unclear. The CDR3 totals 14 residues. Per germline, CDR1 MNHEY and CDR2 SVGAGI. The V end lost 1 base, the J end lost 3 bases, and 7 bases lay between the germline ends. CDR3 bases: TGTGCCAGCAGTTACTGGGAGTTTGGAAACACCATATATTTT. This translates into CASSYWEFGNTIYF.

To note about this clone: At the DNA level, this CDR3 is encoded by other sequences in the same sample as well. The chain couples TRBV19 to TRBJ2-1, with D maybe TRBD1 (8 bases). Trimming removed 6 bases from V and 7 bases from J, with 13 bases in between. CDR3 length: 13 amino acids. Germline CDR1 is LNHDA and CDR2 is SQIVND (reference sequence). The CDR3 nucleotides are TGTGCCAGTAGAACAGGGGGGGGAAATGAGCAGTTCTTC. Its translation is CASRTGGGNEQFF.

The genes are TRBV4-3 and TRBJ2-1, with a weak D call TRBD2 (6 bases). The germline gives CDR1 LGHNA, CDR2 YSLEER. The CDR3 is 16 amino acids. V was cut by 4 bases and J by 4 bases, with 17 bases left in between. The CDR3 DNA is TGCGCCAGCAGCCCGCTCATTGGCGGGACTTACAATGAGCAGTTCTTC. It is translated as CASSPLIGGTYNEQFF.

The V gene is TRBV9, the J gene TRBJ2-5; 7 nucleotides align to TRBD2. The CDR3 consists of 13 residues. V was pared by 4 bases and J by 5 bases, with 5 bases of the junction left unmatched. Germline loops: CDR1 SGDLS, CDR2 YYNGEE. The CDR3 loop reads CASSSPGRETQYF. The CDR3, as DNA: TGTGCCAGCAGCTCACCCGGGAGGGAGACCCAGTACTTC.

This sequence joins TRBV28 and TRBJ2-2; no clear D. Germline values: CDR1 MDHEN, CDR2 SYDVKM. The CDR3 runs 14 residues. V lost 3 bases, J lost 2 bases, and 7 bases lay in between. In nucleotides, the CDR3 is TGTGCCAGCAGTTTCTTCCCCAACACCGGGGAGCTGTTTTTT. It specifies CASSFFPNTGELFF. Drawing the rest from reference TRBV28 and TRBJ2-2, the complete variable domain is DVKVTQSSRYLVKRTGEKVFLECVQDMDHENMFWYRQDPGLGLRLIYFSYDVKMKEKGDIPEGYSVSREKKERFSLILESASTNQTSMYLCASSFFPNTGELFFGEGSRLTVL.

The chain joins TRBV19 to TRBJ2-3, with TRBD2 matching 10 bases. Germline-derived CDR1 and CDR2 are LNHDA and SQIVND (reference sequence). The CDR3 is made up of 15 amino acids. The trim removed 5 bases at V and 7 bases at J, leaving 9 bases unmatched. Here the CDR3 reads CASSSPSGSIHTQYF. CDR3 DNA sequence: TGTGCCAGTAGTTCCCCTAGCGGGAGTATCCATACGCAGTATTTT.

The V gene is TRBV24-1, the J gene TRBJ2-1; 10 positions match TRBD2. The junction had 2 bases not matched to a gene; V was cut back by 3 bases and J by 7 bases. The CDR3 length is 14 residues. CDR1 and CDR2 (germline): KGHDR, SFDVKD. The DNA of the CDR3 is TGTGCCACCAGTGATAGCGGGAGGGCTAATGAGCAGTTCTTC. This codes for CATSDSGRANEQFF.

This chain links TRBV7-9 with TRBJ2-2; a possible D gene is TRBD1 (5 bases). The CDR3 contains 16 residues. From germline, CDR1 is SEHNR and CDR2 FQNEAQ (reference sequence). V was clipped by 1 base and J by 0 bases, with 9 bases between them. The CDR3, as DNA: TGTGCCAGCAGCTTAGACTTGACAGCGAACACCGGGGAGCTGTTTTTT. Its protein is CASSLDLTANTGELFF.

The V gene is TRBV28, the J gene TRBJ1-1; 9 positions agree with TRBD1. CDR3 length equals 15 residues. The V gene end was trimmed by 2 bases and the J gene end by 6 bases; junction bases not matched to a gene: 7. The V gene's germline CDR1 is MDHEN and CDR2 SYDVKM. The CDR3 DNA follows: TGTGCCAGCAGTTTAACGACAGGGGGAATCGCTGAAGCTTTCTTT. Protein sequence: CASSLTTGGIAEAFF.

The V gene is TRBV27, the J gene TRBJ2-1; 11 positions agree with TRBD2. J gave up 9 bases and V 2 bases, and 6 bases lay outside the gene matches. CDR3 length: 15 amino acids. Germline-derived CDR1 and CDR2 are MNHEY and SMNVEV (reference sequence). The CDR3 DNA is TGTGCCAGCAGTTTAGGACTAGCGGGTGTGGGTGAGCAGTTCTTC. Amino acids: CASSLGLAGVGEQFF.

The chain combines TRBV28 with TRBJ1-2; 8 bases match TRBD1. Germline assignment: CDR1 MDHEN and CDR2 SYDVKM. V was pared by 6 bases and J by 5 bases, with 14 bases of the junction left unmatched. There are 16 residues in the CDR3. CDR3 amino acids: CASSYAGTGSEYGYTF. The DNA for the CDR3 is TGTGCCAGCAGCTACGCCGGGACAGGATCAGAATATGGCTACACCTTC.

The rearrangement joins TRBV9 to TRBJ2-5, with D tentatively TRBD2 (5 bases). Germline V CDR1 and CDR2: SGDLS, YYNGEE. Trimming removed 1 base from V and 3 bases from J, with 7 bases in between. The CDR3 has 13 amino acids. The CDR3 spells CASSVREKETQYF. CDR3 coding DNA: TGTGCCAGCAGCGTAAGGGAGAAAGAGACCCAGTACTTC.

The chain carries TRBV5-1 and TRBJ2-3; TRBD2 matches 7 bases. Per the germline V gene, CDR1 is SGHRS and CDR2 is YFSETQ. Germline trimming cut 0 bases from V and 4 bases from J; bases unmatched to any gene: 8. The CDR3 loop spans 16 amino acids. CDR3 protein: CASSLAREGHPDTQYF. DNA for the CDR3: TGCGCCAGCAGCTTGGCCAGGGAGGGTCACCCAGATACGCAGTATTTT.

The rearrangement joins TRBV28 to TRBJ2-7; 10 positions agree with TRBD2. V lost 5 bases and J lost 5; bases outside the gene matches: 12. This CDR3 region has 16 residues. The germline CDR1 and CDR2 sequences are MDHEN and SYDVKM. The DNA of the CDR3 is TGTGCCAGCAGTCCAAATTGGGGACTAGCGACTCACGAGCAGTACTTC. It yields the protein CASSPNWGLATHEQYF.

Only a few counts were recorded for this clone. This chain uses TRBV5-1 with TRBJ2-7; 8 positions match TRBD1. V gave up 6 bases and J gave up 3 bases; unmatched junction bases: 8. Per the germline V gene, CDR1 is SGHRS and CDR2 is YFSETQ. This CDR3 spans 14 amino acids. The CDR3 DNA follows: TGCGCCAGCAAACTCAGGGGACAGGTCTACGAGCAGTACTTC. Translated, it gives CASKLRGQVYEQYF.

CDR3 protein: CASSLAGGVNEQFF. In DNA, the CDR3 is TGTGCCAGCAGCTTAGCCGGCGGAGTCAATGAGCAGTTCTTC. The chain carries TRBV7-9 and TRBJ2-1; D unclear. Germline-derived CDR1 and CDR2 are SEHNR and FQNEAQ (reference sequence). The CDR3 runs 14 residues. Deletions cut 0 bases from V and 6 bases from J, with 9 bases between.

This clone was observed a few times. One end of the junction varies from germline; a read error may be responsible. The genes are TRBV7-7 and TRBJ2-2; 10 nucleotides agree with TRBD2. The CDR3 covers 16 residues. Germline V lookup: CDR1 SSHAT, CDR2 FNYEAQ (reference sequence). The DNA for the CDR3 is TGTGCTAGCAGCAAGGGACTAGCGACGAACACCGGGGAGCTGTTTTTT. It codes for CASSKGLATNTGELFF.